What follows is one T cell receptor beta chain and its context. Its antigen specificity is not known. No base-level quality is on record; no much larger clone is a single base apart. The sample belongs to a study of regulatory T cells in long-lasting Graves disease (dated by TCRdb to the early 2020s). Turning to the overall study: Antithyroid drugs had been taken for less than 3 months by newly diagnosed Graves' disease patients. The study was conducted in China and was registered as a clinical trial. A total of roughly 33 samples were covered by TCR sequencing, comprising roughly 13 persistent and approximately 20 newly diagnosed Graves' disease patients. Peripheral blood TCR sequencing and RNA sequencing compared persistent Graves' disease patients with newly diagnosed Graves' disease patients.

The paper's findings and limits, for the study overall: Compared with newly diagnosed patients, patients with persistent Graves' disease had lower TCR Shannon entropy and fewer highly expanded clones, which suggests clonal expansion. A larger number of public clonotypes was shared among persistent patients (2,741) than among newly diagnosed patients (approximately 1,000). The authors acknowledged the small sample size as a limitation that may reduce accuracy. Only the TCR beta chain was sequenced and analyzed. Persistent disease showed preferential use of TRBV28, TRBJ1-2 and TRBJ2-5, whereas newly diagnosed disease favored TRBV20-1 and TRBJ2-1. The study examined only peripheral blood because the primary lesion, thyroid tissue, could not be accessed.

Library creation used multiplex PCR. The sequencing machine was an Illumina HiSeq 4000. To build TCR beta libraries, CDR3 regions were amplified by Arm-PCR using iRepertoire HTBI primers. Before sequencing, the PCR products underwent gel purification. As for the authors' bioinformatics: A total of roughly 58 TRBV and 14 TRBJ segments were identified across samples and were used for gene usage analysis of CDR3 amino acid clonotypes. COPE and FqMerger were used to merge filtered high-quality paired reads into contigs. Contigs were aligned with BLAST to IMGT TRBV, TRBD and TRBJ reference genes, and CDR3 was defined per IMGT. Any clonotype with a frequency above 0.1% was counted as a highly expanded clone. Repertoire diversity was measured by Shannon entropy, and V-J evenness by the Gini coefficient. A clonotype was considered public if more than one individual shared it. Through fastp at Q25 and MiXCR, TCRdb rebuilt clones from the public reads, retaining in-frame beta chains. One record per CDR3 amino acid sequence lists the most common genes and DNA. TCRdb, not the authors, supplied the V and J calls. Counted in this sample were more than 450,000 distinct CDR3 sequences; about 12% of them appeared once. Jointly, the top ten make up roughly 8.9% of the sample.

The meaning of the sample's time point label: newly diagnosed GD, antithyroid drugs for less than 3 months. For both TCR sequencing and RNA sequencing, RNA was extracted from PBMCs in TRIzol. Graves' disease was diagnosed according to American Thyroid Association guidelines. Recruitment of patients was carried out at an endocrinology department in Xi'an, China. From each patient, approximately 10 milliliters of peripheral blood was collected into an EDTA anticoagulant tube. Ficoll Paque Plus density gradient separation was used to isolate PBMCs, and no further T cell sorting was done. RNA quality was checked with an Agilent 2100 Bioanalyzer and agarose gel, and concentration with a NanoDrop 2000. The CDR3 starts with the cysteine, ends with the phenylalanine, and has 15 residues. Of the read, only the CDR3 DNA is kept; its 45 bases are in frame from base 1. Reading the germline V gene gives CDR1 SGHRS and CDR2 YFSETQ. Here V drops 4 bases and J drops 4 bases, and the junction holds 10 bases not matched to any gene.

The sample also formed part of further work on T cells in Graves' hyperthyroidism and ophthalmopathy. From that second study: Stable Graves' hyperthyroidism was defined as the absence of progression to ophthalmopathy over 18 months of follow-up. Hyperthyroidism patients were aged 18 to 65 years and newly diagnosed, with disease duration of less than 2 months. Any patient with an uncontrolled infection, another autoimmune disease, pregnancy or lactation was excluded. Diagnoses were based on clinical symptoms, serum thyroxine and TRAb, thyroid ultrasound and orbital computed tomography. A first-round RT-PCR of the TCR CDR3 used the HTBI primer set with the Qiagen OneStep RT-PCR kit. Most expanded thyroid clonotypes (frequency above 0.001) were also found in blood, which suggests that blood repertoires may mirror thyroid immune responses. A 13 V-J signature model separated ophthalmopathy from stable hyperthyroidism, with approximately 86% sensitivity and just under 84% specificity in cross-validation and 80%/75% in testing. In validation, the model predicted progression to ophthalmopathy a median of about 6.5 months before onset, with about 71% sensitivity and roughly 77% specificity. TCR V-J signatures able to tell the groups apart were searched for in a discovery cohort of 100 patients, of whom 43 had Graves' ophthalmopathy and more than 55 had stable Graves' hyperthyroidism. Prospective prediction of ophthalmopathy was tested in an independent validation cohort consisting of 18 to 20 hyperthyroidism patients and approximately 16 patients who later progressed to ophthalmopathy. The 100 discovery patients were randomly divided into training and test sets at a 7:3 ratio. In addition, the study compared T-cell repertoires in thyroid tissue and in blood from roughly six Graves' hyperthyroidism patients. After blood sampling, hyperthyroidism patients were treated with methimazole at a starting dose of 30 mg daily, and ophthalmopathy patients were treated with high-dose intravenous methylprednisolone. The libraries were constructed in a second round of multiplex PCR and then size-selected and purified. Sequencing of the libraries was done on an Illumina HiSeq2000 using paired-end 100 bp reads. Raw data were processed with SOAPnuke, discarding reads with adapters, uncalled bases, mean Phred below 15, or no exact constant-primer or identifier match. COPE v1.2.5 was used to merge high-quality paired reads, and clonotypes were defined as unique nucleotide sequences. MiTCR v1.1 was used to align clonotypes to the IMGT TRBV, TRBD and TRBJ reference segments. Only V-J combinations with frequency above 0.0001, covering 99% to 99.2% of repertoires, were analysed. A TCS score was defined as the ratio between F50 (clonal expansion) and ExV (chaos), using BLOSUM62-based TCRdist between CDR3 peptides within each V-J. Welch's t-statistics and random forest reduced 514 V-J features to 10 to 15, which were used in a naive Bayes classifier (R e1071). No statistical method was used to fix the sample size in advance, and group allocation was not hidden from the investigators. The paper describes TCR Vbeta CDR3 sequencing of about 140 peripheral blood samples, made up of 40 to 45 ophthalmopathy patients, 70 to 80 hyperthyroidism patients and 17 progressor patients.

The rearranged segments are TRBV5-1 and TRBJ2-7, with 8 junctional bases fitting TRBD1. The material sequenced was peripheral blood mononuclear cells (PBMCs), taken at new diagnosis, from a patient treated with antithyroid drugs. The clonotype comes from a woman aged 30 to 39 with Graves disease. Donor details come from another sample of the same person, matched by shared clones. The CDR3 protein is CASSTGGTGGYEQYF. The sequenced DNA is TGCGCCAGCAGCACTGGGGGTACAGGGGGGTACGAGCAGTACTTC.